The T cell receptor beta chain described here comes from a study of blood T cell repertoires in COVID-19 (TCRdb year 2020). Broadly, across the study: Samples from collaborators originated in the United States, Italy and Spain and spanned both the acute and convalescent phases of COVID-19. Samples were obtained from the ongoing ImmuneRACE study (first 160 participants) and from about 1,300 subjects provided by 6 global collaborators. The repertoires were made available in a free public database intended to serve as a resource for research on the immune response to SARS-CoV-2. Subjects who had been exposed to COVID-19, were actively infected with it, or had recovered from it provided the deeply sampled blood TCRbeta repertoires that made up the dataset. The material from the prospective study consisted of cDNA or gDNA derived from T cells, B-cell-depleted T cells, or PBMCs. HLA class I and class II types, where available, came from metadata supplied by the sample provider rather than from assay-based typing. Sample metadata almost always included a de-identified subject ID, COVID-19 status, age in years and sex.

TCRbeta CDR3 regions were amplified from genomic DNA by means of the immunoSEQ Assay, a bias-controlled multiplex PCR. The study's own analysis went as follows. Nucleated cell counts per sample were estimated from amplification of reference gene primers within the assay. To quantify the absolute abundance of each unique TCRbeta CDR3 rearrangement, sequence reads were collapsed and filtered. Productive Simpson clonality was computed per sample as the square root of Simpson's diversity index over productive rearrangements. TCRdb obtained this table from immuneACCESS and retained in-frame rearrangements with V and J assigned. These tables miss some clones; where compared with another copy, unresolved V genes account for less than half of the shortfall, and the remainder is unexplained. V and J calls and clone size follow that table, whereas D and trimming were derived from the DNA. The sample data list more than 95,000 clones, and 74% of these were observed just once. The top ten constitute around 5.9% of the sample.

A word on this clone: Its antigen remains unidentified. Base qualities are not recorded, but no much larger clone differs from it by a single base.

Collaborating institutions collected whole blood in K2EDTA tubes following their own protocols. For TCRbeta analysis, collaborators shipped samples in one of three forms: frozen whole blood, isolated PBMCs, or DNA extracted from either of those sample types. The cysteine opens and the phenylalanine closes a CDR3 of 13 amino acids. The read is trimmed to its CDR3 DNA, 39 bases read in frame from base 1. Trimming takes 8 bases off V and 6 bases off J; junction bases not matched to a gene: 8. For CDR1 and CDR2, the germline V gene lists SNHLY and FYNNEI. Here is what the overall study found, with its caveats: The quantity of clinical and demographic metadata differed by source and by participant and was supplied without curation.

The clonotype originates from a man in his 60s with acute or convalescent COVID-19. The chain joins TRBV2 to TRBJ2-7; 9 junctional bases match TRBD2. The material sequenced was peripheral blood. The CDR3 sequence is CASGERGVGEQYF. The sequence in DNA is TGTGCCAGCGGGGAGCGGGGGGTCGGCGAGCAGTACTTC. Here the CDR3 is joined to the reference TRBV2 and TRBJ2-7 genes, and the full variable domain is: EPEVTQTPSHQVTQMGQEVILRCVPISNHLYFYWYRQILGQKVEFLVSFYNNEISEKSEIFDDQFSVERPDGSNFTLKIRSTKLEDSAMYFCASGERGVGEQYFGPGTRLTVT.